This record covers a single TCR beta chain. This clone appeared a single time. What this receptor recognizes is not known. The sample holds no much larger clone one base away, and base qualities are not on file. Genomic DNA was isolated from the sorted cells so that the TCRbeta CDR3 region could be sequenced. TCRbeta CDR3 regions were sequenced using the immunoSEQ Assay. Sourced from immuneACCESS, this table was stored by TCRdb with only in-frame sequences that have V and J called. A share of the clones is absent; for the studies checked, an unresolved V gene accounts for under half, and the remainder has no known explanation. The sample has about 100,000 clones on record, over 75% of them singletons. 0.16% of the sample belongs to the ten largest clones. Patients with a history of autoimmune disease or receiving systemic immunosuppression were excluded from the trial. Peripheral blood for TCR sequencing was collected from all dose cohorts at baseline, on cycle 4 day 1, and on cycle 7 day 1. Samples were obtained from an open-label, multicenter, first-in-human phase I dose-escalation trial of ivuxolimab. The trial enrolled adults with locally advanced or metastatic head and neck squamous cell, hepatocellular, melanoma or renal cell carcinoma. Before TCR sequencing, CD4+ T cells and CD8+ T cells from peripheral blood were sorted into separate populations.

The record originates from a study of OX40 agonist ivuxolimab in advanced cancers. Looking at the study overall: The costimulatory receptor OX40 (CD134) was targeted by ivuxolimab, a fully human IgG2 agonistic monoclonal antibody. Intravenous ivuxolimab was administered to patients every 2 weeks at six dose levels: 0.01, 0.1, 0.3, 1.5, 3 and 10 mg/kg. Among the approximately 50 dose-escalation patients, roughly 20 had hepatocellular carcinoma, about 15 melanoma, 9 renal cell carcinoma and 9 head and neck cancer. In the dose-escalation cohort, more than 75% of patients were male, and the mean age was approximately 60 years, with a range of about 23 to 85. Prior anti-PD-1, anti-PD-L1 or anti-CTLA-4 therapy was permitted, and checkpoint inhibitors had been received by under 50% of dose-escalation patients. Three dose-escalation patients achieved partial responses, one with hepatocellular carcinoma and two with cutaneous melanoma. The point of sequencing TCRbeta in the periphery was to test whether ivuxolimab changed TCR sequence diversity and drove clonal T-cell expansion. The paper describes the monotherapy dose-escalation part (N = 52 patients) of the phase I trial of ivuxolimab.

What the work shows at the level of the full study, not this receptor alone: On average, CD8+ T cells showed more expanded clones than CD4+ T cells after ivuxolimab. Which antigens the clonally expanded peripheral T cells were specific for was not determined. Low levels of normalized T-cell clonal expansion were also shown by some nonresponding patients. Clonal expansion of both CD4+ and CD8+ blood T cells was observed from baseline to week 6 at doses 0.1 to 3.0 mg/kg. In the 0.1-3.0 mg/kg groups, partial responders had among the lowest normalized peripheral clonal expansion, particularly in CD8+ T cells.

This specimen consisted of CD4+ or CD8+ T cells sorted from blood, obtained in a trial of the OX40 agonist ivuxolimab. This sequence was found in an adult with an advanced solid tumor such as melanoma, head and neck, liver or kidney cancer.

In nucleotides, the sequence is TGCGCCAGCAGCTTCCTGCGGGCCACAGATACGCAGTATTTT. This translates into CASSFLRATDTQYF. The chain links TRBV5-1 with TRBJ2-3; a weak D assignment points to TRBD2 (5 bases agree). V sheds 2 bases and J sheds 2 bases, leaving 9 bases between their ends. Counted from cysteine to phenylalanine, this CDR3 has 14 amino acids. This entry keeps only the CDR3 DNA: 42 bases, framed from base 1. CDR1 SGHRS and CDR2 YFSETQ are derived from the germline V gene.